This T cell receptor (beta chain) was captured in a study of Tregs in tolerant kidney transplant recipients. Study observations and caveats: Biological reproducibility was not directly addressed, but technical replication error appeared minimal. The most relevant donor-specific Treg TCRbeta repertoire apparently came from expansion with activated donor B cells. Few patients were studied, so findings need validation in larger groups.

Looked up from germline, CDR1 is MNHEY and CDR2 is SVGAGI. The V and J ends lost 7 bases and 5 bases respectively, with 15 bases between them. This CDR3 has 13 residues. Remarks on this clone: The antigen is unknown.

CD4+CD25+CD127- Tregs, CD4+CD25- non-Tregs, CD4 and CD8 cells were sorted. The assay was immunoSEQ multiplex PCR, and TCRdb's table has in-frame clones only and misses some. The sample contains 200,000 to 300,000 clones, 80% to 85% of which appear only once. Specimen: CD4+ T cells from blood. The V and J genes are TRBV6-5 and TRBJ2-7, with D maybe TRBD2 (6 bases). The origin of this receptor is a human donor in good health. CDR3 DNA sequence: TGTGCCAGCAAATGGAGGGGTCGGAACGAGCAGTACTTC. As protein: CASKWRGRNEQYF.